This TCR beta chain comes out of a study of siplizumab effects on memory and regulatory T cells. Broader study findings: Siplizumab brought about a significant reduction in alloreactive sequences traceable to unstimulated CD4+ memory cells. Naive T cells seemed more diverse than memory cells and seemed major alloresponse contributors. The authors could not assign a naive or memory phenotype to roughly 80-95% of proliferating CD4+ or CD8+ clones.

Every sample had 80,000 to 100,000 of its TCR templates assayed. The data were produced by immunoSEQ multiplex PCR, yet TCRdb's version contains in-frame clones alone and is incomplete. Of 100,000 or so clones listed, 85% to 95% are singletons. Regarding this clone: What it binds is unknown.

Trimming took off 1 base at V and 4 bases at J, with 10 bases between the two ends. The CDR3 loop spans 14 amino acids. Germline V lookup: CDR1 MNHEY, CDR2 SMNVEV (reference sequence). The sample was Tregs sorted from blood. The chain joins TRBV27 to TRBJ2-5; possibly TRBD1 for D (6 bases). The receptor was isolated from a human donor in good health. The CDR3 coding sequence is TGTGCCAGCAGTTTATTCCAGGGGCTAGAGACCCAGTACTTC. It is translated as CASSLFQGLETQYF.